These 10 T cell receptor beta chains originate from one sample sequenced in a study of T cells in Graves' hyperthyroidism and ophthalmopathy (dated by TCRdb to between 2018 and 2021). The method behind the library was multiplex PCR. Reads for this sample came from an Illumina HiSeq 2000. The TCR beta CDR3 regions were amplified from RNA transcripts. A first-round RT-PCR of the TCR CDR3 used the HTBI primer set with the Qiagen OneStep RT-PCR kit. In TCRdb, the public reads were trimmed at Q25 with fastp and aligned with MiXCR, with productive beta chains retained. Rows are unified per CDR3 protein, each entry keeping the most common DNA and genes. Within this sample are 300,000 to 450,000 distinct CDR3 sequences, with under 15% of them counted one time only. Around a third of the sample rests with the top ten. Sequenced sample: blood. The receptors shown here come from a woman in her thirties with Graves' hyperthyroidism.

This clonotype was counted at least ten times. The J gene is TRBJ2-5, the V gene TRBV28, with a possible D match to TRBD1 (6 bases). The germline V gene encodes CDR1 MDHEN and CDR2 SYDVKM. Trimming took off 5 bases at V and 11 bases at J, with 12 bases between the two ends. CDR3 length equals 11 residues. CDR3 loop: CASSIGGGQYF. CDR3 in DNA: TGTGCCAGCAGTATTGGGGGCGGACAGTACTTC.

This rearrangement joins TRBV7-2 to TRBJ2-3; D call uncertain. V dropped 1 base and J dropped 0 bases, with 11 bases sitting between them. Germline V gene sequence: CDR1 SGHTA, CDR2 FQGNSA. The CDR3 has 16 residues. This CDR3 reads CASSLGSKHSTDTQYF. The DNA of the CDR3 is TGTGCCAGCAGCTTAGGTTCGAAGCATAGCACAGATACGCAGTATTTT.

This chain connects TRBV20-1 to TRBJ2-3, with a weak D call TRBD2 (6 bases). This CDR3 has 15 residues. CDR1 is DFQATT and CDR2 is SNEGSKA in the germline V gene (reference sequence). With 6 bases removed from V and 2 bases from J, the gap between germline ends came to 18 bases. The CDR3 DNA reads as TGCAGTGCCTCCGCTGGGGGAGGCGACACAGATACGCAGTATTTT. Its protein is CSASAGGGDTDTQYF.

This clonotype was detected many times. The CDR3 loop reads CASSLGRGLETQYF. Written as DNA, the CDR3 is TGTGCCAGCAGTTTAGGACGGGGTCTGGAGACCCAGTACTTC. V usage is TRBV12-3 or TRBV12-4 and J usage is TRBJ2-5, with D possibly being TRBD2 (5 bases). CDR3 size: 14 residues. The V end lost 1 base, the J end lost 5 bases, and 11 bases lay between the germline ends.

This clonotype was found many times. The chain uses TRBV20-1 and TRBJ1-2, with D hard to call. Deletions cut 0 bases from V and 8 bases from J, with 19 bases between. CDR1 is DFQATT and CDR2 is SNEGSKA in the germline V gene (reference sequence). There are 15 residues in the CDR3. CDR3 in amino acids: CSARDRDRWLGGYTF. CDR3 in DNA: TGCAGTGCTAGAGATCGCGACCGGTGGCTGGGGGGCTACACCTTC.

The sample holds a few counts of this clonotype. An end of the junction differs from the germline gene, which may be a read error. The chain combines TRBV18 with TRBJ1-1; D remains ambiguous. CDR1 is KGHSH and CDR2 is LQKENI in the germline V gene. CDR3 length equals 11 residues. CDR3 sequence (DNA): TGTGCCAGCTCACCACAAACTGAAGCTTCCTTT. Encoded protein: CASSPQTEASF. Filled out from reference TRBV18 and TRBJ1-1, the complete variable domain reads NAGVMQNPRHLVRRRGQEARLRCSPMKGHSHVYWYRQLPEEGLKFMVYLQKENIIDESGMPKERFSAEFPKEGPSILRIQQVVRGDSAAYFCASSPQTEASFGQGTRLTVV.

This clonotype was counted ten times or more. A much larger clone is a single base away; this may be a read error. The V and J genes are TRBV14 and TRBJ1-1, with no clear D. Looked up from germline, CDR1 is SGHDN and CDR2 is FVKESK. Trimming removed 0 bases from V and 1 base from J, with 3 bases in between. The CDR3 length is 13 residues. The CDR3 region is CASSQETNTEAFF. The CDR3 DNA is TGTGCCAGCAGCCAAGAGACGAACACTGAAGCTTTCTTT.

Only a few counts were recorded for this clonotype. The V gene is TRBV19, the J gene TRBJ2-1; D gene uncertain. Per the germline V gene, CDR1 is LNHDA and CDR2 is SQIVND (reference sequence). Trimming stripped 7 bases from V and 4 bases from J, with 8 bases between. The CDR3 is 12 amino acids. The CDR3 nucleotides read TGTGCCAGTAAACCAGAATACAATGAGCAGTTCTTC. Protein: CASKPEYNEQFF. Based on the CDR3 plus reference TRBV19 and TRBJ2-1, the full variable domain is DGGITQSPKYLFRKEGQNVTLSCEQNLNHDAMYWYRQDPGQGLRLIYYSQIVNDFQKGDIAEGYSVSREKKESFPLTVTSAQKNPTAFYLCASKPEYNEQFFGPGTRLTVL.

This clonotype appeared many times. This chain connects TRBV28 to TRBJ2-7; no definite D call. The CDR3 covers 17 residues. The ends were cut back, 3 bases at V and 8 bases at J, with 26 bases in the middle. Germline-derived CDR1 and CDR2 are MDHEN and SYDVKM. This chain's CDR3 is CASSLPAILRVPTQQYF. DNA for the CDR3: TGTGCCAGCAGTTTGCCCGCAATTCTTAGAGTACCTACGCAGCAGTACTTC.

This CDR3 is CASSRAGLRHTGELFF. DNA for the CDR3: TGTGCCAGTAGTCGAGCGGGTCTCAGACACACCGGGGAGCTGTTTTTT. The rearrangement links TRBV19 to TRBJ2-2; D is perhaps TRBD2 (6 bases). In germline, CDR1 is LNHDA, CDR2 SQIVND (reference sequence). The CDR3 spans 16 residues. Trimming shortened V by 5 bases and J by 3 bases, and 16 bases separated the two germline ends.